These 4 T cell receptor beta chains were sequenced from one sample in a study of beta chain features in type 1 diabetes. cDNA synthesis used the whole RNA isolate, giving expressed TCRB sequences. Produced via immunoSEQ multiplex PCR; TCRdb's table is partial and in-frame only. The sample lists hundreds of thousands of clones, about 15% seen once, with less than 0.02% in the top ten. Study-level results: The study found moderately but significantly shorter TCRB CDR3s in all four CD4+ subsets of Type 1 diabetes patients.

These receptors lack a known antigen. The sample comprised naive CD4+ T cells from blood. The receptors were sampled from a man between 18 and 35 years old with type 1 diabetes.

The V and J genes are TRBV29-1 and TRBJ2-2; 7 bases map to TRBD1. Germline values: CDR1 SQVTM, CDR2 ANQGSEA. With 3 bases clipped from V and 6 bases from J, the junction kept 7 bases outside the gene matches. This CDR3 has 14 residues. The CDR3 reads CSVDAGGGSGELFF. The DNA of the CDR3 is TGCAGCGTTGATGCAGGGGGTGGGTCCGGGGAGCTGTTTTTT.

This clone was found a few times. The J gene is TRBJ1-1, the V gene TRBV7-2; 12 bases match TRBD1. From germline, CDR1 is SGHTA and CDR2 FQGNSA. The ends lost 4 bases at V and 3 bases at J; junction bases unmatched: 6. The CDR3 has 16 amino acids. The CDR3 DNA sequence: TGTGCCAGCAGCTCCGGGACAGGGGGCGCGTACACTGAAGCTTTCTTT. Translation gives CASSSGTGGAYTEAFF.

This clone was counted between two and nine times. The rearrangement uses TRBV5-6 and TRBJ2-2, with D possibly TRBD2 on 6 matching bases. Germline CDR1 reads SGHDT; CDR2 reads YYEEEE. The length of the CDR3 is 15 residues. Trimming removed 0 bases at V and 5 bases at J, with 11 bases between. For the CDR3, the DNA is TGTGCCAGCAGCTTGGTACTCGCGGGAACCGGGGAGCTGTTTTTT. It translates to CASSLVLAGTGELFF.

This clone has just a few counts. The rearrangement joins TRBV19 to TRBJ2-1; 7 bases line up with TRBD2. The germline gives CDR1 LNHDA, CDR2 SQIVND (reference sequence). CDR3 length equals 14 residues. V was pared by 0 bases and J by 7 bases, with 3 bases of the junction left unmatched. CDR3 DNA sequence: TGTGCCAGTAGTATAGATCTGGGGGGGAATGAGCAGTTCTTC. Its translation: CASSIDLGGNEQFF.